These 5 T cell receptor beta chains originate from one sample sequenced in a study of blood T cell repertoires in COVID-19. Only in-frame clones appear in the TCRdb table, and some are missing; sequencing was by immunoSEQ multiplex PCR. The sample lists around 30,000 clones; around 85% were seen once. The sample was peripheral blood. These receptors were obtained from a human donor in a cohort sampled during active COVID-19.

V and J are TRBV6-5 and TRBJ1-4; 9 bases map to TRBD1. V gave up 3 bases and J gave up 8 bases; unmatched junction bases: 7. Germline lookup yields CDR1 MNHEY and CDR2 SVGAGI. This CDR3 is built from 15 residues. The CDR3 loop is CASSYNTGGREKLFF. The CDR3, as DNA: TGTGCCAGCAGTTATAACACAGGGGGCAGGGAAAAACTGTTTTTT.

J is TRBJ2-1 and V is TRBV3-1 (or the pseudogene TRBV3-2), with 11 bases fitting TRBD2. Germline values: CDR1 LGHDT, CDR2 YNNKEL (reference sequence). The CDR3 consists of 16 residues. V lost 1 base, J lost 4 bases, and 3 bases stayed unmatched. The CDR3 DNA is TGTGCCAGCAGCCAAGCCGGGACTAGCGGATACAATGAGCAGTTCTTC. This codes for CASSQAGTSGYNEQFF.

J is TRBJ2-7 and V is TRBV6-5, with TRBD2 as a possible D gene (6 bases). The germline CDR1 and CDR2 sequences are MNHEY and SVGAGI. V dropped 8 bases and J dropped 0 bases, with 14 bases sitting between them. This CDR3 contains 14 residues. CDR3 DNA: TGTGCCAGCGGCCGGGAGACGGACTCCTACGAGCAGTACTTC. The encoded protein is CASGRETDSYEQYF.

The chain has TRBV9 and TRBJ2-2; unclear D gene. The CDR3 contains 12 residues. V shed 0 bases and J shed 7 bases, with 4 bases lying between them. From germline, CDR1 is SGDLS and CDR2 YYNGEE. The CDR3 sequence: CASSVGGGELFF. The CDR3, as DNA: TGTGCCAGCAGCGTAGGAGGCGGGGAGCTGTTTTTT.

The chain has TRBV5-6 and TRBJ2-1; 8 bases are shared with TRBD2. This CDR3 has 16 residues. In germline, CDR1 is SGHDT, CDR2 YYEEEE. V dropped 4 bases and J dropped 1; count of bases not matched to a gene: 7. The CDR3 spells CASSTRTSRSYNEQFF. The CDR3 nucleotides are TGTGCCAGCAGCACGAGGACTAGCCGGTCCTACAATGAGCAGTTCTTC. The full variable domain, completed using reference TRBV5-6 and TRBJ2-1, is DAGVTQSPTHLIKTRGQQVTLRCSPKSGHDTVSWYQQALGQGPQFIFQYYEEEERQRGNFPDRFSGHQFPNYSSELNVNALLLGDSALYLCASSTRTSRSYNEQFFGPGTRLTVL.